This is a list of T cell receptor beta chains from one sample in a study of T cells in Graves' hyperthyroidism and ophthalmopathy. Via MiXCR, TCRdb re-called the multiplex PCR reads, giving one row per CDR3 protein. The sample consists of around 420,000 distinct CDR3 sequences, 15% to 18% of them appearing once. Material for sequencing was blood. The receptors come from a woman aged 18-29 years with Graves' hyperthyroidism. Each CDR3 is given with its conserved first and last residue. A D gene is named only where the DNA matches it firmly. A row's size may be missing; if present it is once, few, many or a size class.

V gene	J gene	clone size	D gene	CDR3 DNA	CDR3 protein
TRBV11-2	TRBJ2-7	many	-	TGTGCCAGCAGCCCCATTAATAGAAAGACAGGCCACTACGAGCAGTACTTC	CASSPINRKTGHYEQYF
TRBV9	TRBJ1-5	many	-	TGTGCCAGCTCCCGGGGGAGCGGTCAGCCCCAGCATTTT	CASSRGSGQPQHF
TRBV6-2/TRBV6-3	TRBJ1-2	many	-	TGTGCCAGCAGTTACCGGGGGTCGCTGACATACACCTTC	CASSYRGSLTYTF
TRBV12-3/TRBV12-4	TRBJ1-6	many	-	TGTGCCAGCAGCCAGGGGAGCTTTAATTCACCCCTCCACTTT	CASSQGSFNSPLHF
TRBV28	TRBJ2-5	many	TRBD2	TGTGCCAGCAGTTTACCCGGAGAACTAGCGGGAGGGCCTAAACAAGAGACCCAGTACTTC	CASSLPGELAGGPKQETQYF
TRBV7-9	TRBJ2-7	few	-	TGTGCCAGCAGCTTAGGGGCTAACCCGGGGTACGAGCAGTACTTC	CASSLGANPGYEQYF
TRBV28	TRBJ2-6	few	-	TGTGCCAGCAGCCGTCCTGTCAACTCTGGGGCCAACGTCCTGACTTTC	CASSRPVNSGANVLTF
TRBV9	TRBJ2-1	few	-	TGTGCCAGCAGCGTAGGACTCCGCTCGAATGAGCAGTTCTTC	CASSVGLRSNEQFF
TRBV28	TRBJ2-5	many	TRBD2	TGTGCCAGCAGAGAGGGCGGGGGGGCAAAGGAGACCCAGTACTTC	CASREGGGAKETQYF
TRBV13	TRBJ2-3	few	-	TGTGCCAGCAGCTTAGGCCGGGCTCAAACAGATACGCAGTATTTT	CASSLGRAQTDTQYF
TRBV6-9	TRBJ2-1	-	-	TGTACCAGCAGTTACGACCGATACAATGAGCAGTTCTTC	CTSSYDRYNEQFF
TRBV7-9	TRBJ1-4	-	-	TGTGCCAGCAGCCCCGGCAGGGGCAGGCACGAAAAACTGTTTTTT	CASSPGRGRHEKLFF
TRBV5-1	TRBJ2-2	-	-	TGCGCCAGCAGCTTGGTCCGGGACACCGGGGAGCTGTTTTTT	CASSLVRDTGELFF
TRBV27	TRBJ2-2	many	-	TGTGCCAGCAGTTTAGCCGGGAACCCCACCGGGGAGCTGTTTTTT	CASSLAGNPTGELFF
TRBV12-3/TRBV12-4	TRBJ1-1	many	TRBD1	TGTGCCAGCAGTTTACGGCGGCAGGGGGCGCGCACTGAAGCTTTCTTT	CASSLRRQGARTEAFF
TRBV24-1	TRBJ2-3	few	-	TGTGCCACCAGTGAAGGCAGCACAGATACGCAGTATTTT	CATSEGSTDTQYF
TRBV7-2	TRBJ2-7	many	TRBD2	TGTGCCAGCAGCTCGAGAGGGACTAGCGGCTACGAGCAGTACTTC	CASSSRGTSGYEQYF
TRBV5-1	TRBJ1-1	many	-	TGCGCCAGCAGCCTGAAACAGGTGAACACTGAAGCTTTCTTT	CASSLKQVNTEAFF
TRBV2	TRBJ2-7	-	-	TGTGCCAGCAGTGAAACTGGCAGGGGCTACGAGCAGTACTTC	CASSETGRGYEQYF
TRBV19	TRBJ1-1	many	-	TGTGCCAGTAGTACCAGGACTGGCACTGAAGCTTTCTTT	CASSTRTGTEAFF
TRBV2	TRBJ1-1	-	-	TGTGCCAGCAGGAACATATTGAGGAACACTGAAGCTTTCTTT	CASRNILRNTEAFF
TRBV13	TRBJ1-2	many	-	TGTGCCAGCCCTGCGGGGGGCTATGGCTACACCTTC	CASPAGGYGYTF
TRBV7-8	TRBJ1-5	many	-	TGTGCCAGCAGCGTGGGACAAGGAACAATGAAGCCCCAGCATTTT	CASSVGQGTMKPQHF
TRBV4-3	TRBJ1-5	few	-	TGCGCCAGCAGCCAAGATCTGGGGGAAATCCAGCCCCAGCATTTT	CASSQDLGEIQPQHF
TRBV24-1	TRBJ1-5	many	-	TGTGCCACCAGTGACCAGTATAGCAATCAGCCCCAGCATTTT	CATSDQYSNQPQHF
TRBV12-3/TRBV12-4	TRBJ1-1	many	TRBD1	TGTGCCAGCAGGGCGACTTACAGGGGGGGCACTGAAGCTTTCTTT	CASRATYRGGTEAFF
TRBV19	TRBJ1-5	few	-	TGTGCCAGTTCCCAGCGTCGGATTCGATGGTGGGGTCAGCCCCAGCATTTT	CASSQRRIRWWGQPQHF
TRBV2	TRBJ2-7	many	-	TGTGCCAGCAGTGTGGAGGAATTGTACGAGCAGTACTTC	CASSVEELYEQYF
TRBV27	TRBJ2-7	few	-	TGTGCCAGCAGTTTATCTGGGGCGGGGATTCGATCAGCCTACGAGCAGTACTTC	CASSLSGAGIRSAYEQYF